The present TCR beta chain was sequenced within a study of CD8 T cells in Susac syndrome. RNA, at about 0.45 to 1 ug, was reverse transcribed with random hexamers. With immunoSEQ multiplex PCR, TCR beta CDR3 was amplified across 54 Vbeta and 13 Jbeta. In TCRdb, the immunoSEQ multiplex PCR reads were re-called with MiXCR into one record per CDR3 protein. The data contain about 130,000 distinct CDR3 sequences, under 95% of them singletons. Sequencing of TCR beta drew on CD8+ and CD4+ T cells from blood. The multiple sclerosis controls comprised treatment-naive patients whose relapsing-remitting disease was stable or active. The TEMRA cells underwent FACS enrichment, while the CD8+ and CD4+ T cells underwent negative isolation. Trimming took off 6 bases at V and 6 bases at J, with 12 bases between the two ends. CDR1 is GTSNPN, CDR2 SVGIG, per germline (reference sequence). The CDR3 is 11 residues long.

The sample comprised CD8+ T cells from PBMCs. The chain has TRBV30 and TRBJ2-7; tentative D call: TRBD1 (6 bases). The clonotype originates from a human donor with multiple sclerosis. CDR3 residues: CACEAGVEQYF. The CDR3 DNA reads TGTGCCTGTGAGGCAGGGGTCGAGCAGTACTTC.